This T cell receptor (beta chain) is drawn from a study of CD8 T cells in ankylosing spondylitis. Only one count was recorded for this clonotype. TCRdb reprocessed the 5' RACE reads via MiXCR and lists one record per CDR3 protein. The profile shows roughly 30,000 distinct CDR3 sequences, more than 25% of them singletons. Germline CDR1 reads MGHRA; CDR2 reads YSYEKL. This CDR3 has 16 amino acids. Trimming removed 0 bases at V and 8 bases at J, with 19 bases between. The sequencing sample was made of synovial fluid, either unsorted or a sorted T cell fraction (not recorded which). The chain links TRBV4-1 to TRBJ1-2; D not resolved. This TCR was recovered from a male donor with ankylosing spondylitis. DNA of the CDR3: TGCGCCAGCAGCCAAGAGTGGGCTTACACGGTTAGAGGCTACACCTTC. Translating it yields CASSQEWAYTVRGYTF.